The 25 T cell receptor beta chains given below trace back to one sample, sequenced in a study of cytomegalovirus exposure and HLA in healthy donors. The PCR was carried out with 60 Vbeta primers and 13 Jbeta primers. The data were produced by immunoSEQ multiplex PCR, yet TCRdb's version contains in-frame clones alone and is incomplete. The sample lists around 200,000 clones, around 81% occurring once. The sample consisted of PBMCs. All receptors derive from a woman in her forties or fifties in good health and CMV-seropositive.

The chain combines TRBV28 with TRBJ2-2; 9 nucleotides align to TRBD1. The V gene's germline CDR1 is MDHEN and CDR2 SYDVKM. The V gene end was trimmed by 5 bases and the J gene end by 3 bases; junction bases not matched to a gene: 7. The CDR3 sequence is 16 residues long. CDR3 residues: CASSRAGTGHTGELFF. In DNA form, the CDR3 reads TGTGCCAGCAGTCGAGCCGGGACAGGGCACACCGGGGAGCTGTTTTTT.

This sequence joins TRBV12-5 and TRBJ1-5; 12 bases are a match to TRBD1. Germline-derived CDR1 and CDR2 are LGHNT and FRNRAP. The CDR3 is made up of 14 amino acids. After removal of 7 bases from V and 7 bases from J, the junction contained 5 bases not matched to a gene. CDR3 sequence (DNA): TGTGCTAGTGAACCGGGACAGGGGGCCCAGCCCCAGCATTTT. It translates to CASEPGQGAQPQHF.

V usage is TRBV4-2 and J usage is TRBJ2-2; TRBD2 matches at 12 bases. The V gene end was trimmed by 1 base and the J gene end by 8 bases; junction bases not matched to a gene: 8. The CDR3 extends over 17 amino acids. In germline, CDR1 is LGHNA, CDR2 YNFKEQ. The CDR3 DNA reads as TGTGCCAGCAGCCAAGGGTTGCTAGCGGGGGGGCCGGGGGAGCTGTTTTTT. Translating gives CASSQGLLAGGPGELFF.

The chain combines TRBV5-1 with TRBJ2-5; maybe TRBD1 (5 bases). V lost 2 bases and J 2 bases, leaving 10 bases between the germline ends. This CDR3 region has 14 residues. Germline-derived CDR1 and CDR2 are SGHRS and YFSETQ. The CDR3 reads CASSFEQEQETQYF. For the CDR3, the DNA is TGCGCCAGCAGCTTCGAACAGGAGCAAGAGACCCAGTACTTC.

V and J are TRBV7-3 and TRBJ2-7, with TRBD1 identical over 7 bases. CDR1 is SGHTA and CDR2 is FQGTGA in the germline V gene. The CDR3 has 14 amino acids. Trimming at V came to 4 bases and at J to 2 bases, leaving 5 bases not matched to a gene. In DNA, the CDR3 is TGTGCCAGCAGCTCCGGACAGGCCCCCTACGAGCAGTACTTC. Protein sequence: CASSSGQAPYEQYF.

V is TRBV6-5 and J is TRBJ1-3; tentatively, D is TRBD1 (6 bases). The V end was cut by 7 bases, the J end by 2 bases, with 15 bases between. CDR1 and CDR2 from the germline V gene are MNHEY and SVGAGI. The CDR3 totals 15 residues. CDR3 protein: CASTRGGAAGNTIYF. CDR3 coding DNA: TGTGCCAGCACTCGGGGGGGGGCTGCTGGAAACACCATATATTTT.

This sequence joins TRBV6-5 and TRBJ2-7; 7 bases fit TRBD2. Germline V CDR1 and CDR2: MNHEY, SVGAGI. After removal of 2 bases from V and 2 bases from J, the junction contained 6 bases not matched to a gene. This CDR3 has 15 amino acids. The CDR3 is CASSYVRSGAYEQYF. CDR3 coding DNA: TGTGCCAGCAGTTACGTTCGGAGCGGGGCCTACGAGCAGTACTTC.

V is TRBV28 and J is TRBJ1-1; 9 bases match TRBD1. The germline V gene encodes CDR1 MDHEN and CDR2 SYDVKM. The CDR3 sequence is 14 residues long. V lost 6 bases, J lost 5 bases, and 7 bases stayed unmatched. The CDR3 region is CASRTTGGNTEAFF. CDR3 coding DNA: TGTGCCAGCAGGACAACAGGGGGCAATACTGAAGCTTTCTTT.

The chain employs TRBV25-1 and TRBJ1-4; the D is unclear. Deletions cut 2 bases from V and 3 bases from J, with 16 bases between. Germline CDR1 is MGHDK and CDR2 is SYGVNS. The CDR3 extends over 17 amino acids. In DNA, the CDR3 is TGTGCCAGCAGTGAAGTGGGCAGCTCCCCATCTAATGAAAAACTGTTTTTT. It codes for CASSEVGSSPSNEKLFF.

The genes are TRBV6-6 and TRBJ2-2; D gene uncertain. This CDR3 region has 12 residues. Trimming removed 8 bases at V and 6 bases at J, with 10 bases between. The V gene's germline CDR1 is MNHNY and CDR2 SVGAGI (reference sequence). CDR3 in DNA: TGTGCCAGCGCGTCAGGTCCCGGGGAGCTGTTTTTT. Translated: CASASGPGELFF.

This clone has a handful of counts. The DNA of the CDR3 is TGTGCCAGCAGCTCCCGGACAGGGAGACAGAACACTGAAGCTTTCTTT. This sequence encodes CASSSRTGRQNTEAFF. The chain links TRBV4-2 to TRBJ1-1; 8 nucleotides align to TRBD1. V trimming: 5 bases; J trimming: 1 base; junction bases outside the gene matches: 9. Germline V lookup: CDR1 LGHNA, CDR2 YNFKEQ. The CDR3 consists of 16 residues.

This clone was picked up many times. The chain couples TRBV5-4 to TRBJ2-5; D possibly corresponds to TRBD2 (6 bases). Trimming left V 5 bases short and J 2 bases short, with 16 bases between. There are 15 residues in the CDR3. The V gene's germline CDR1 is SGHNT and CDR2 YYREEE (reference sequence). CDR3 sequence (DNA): TGTGCCAGCAGGGTTGTTAACGGGGGACAAGAGACCCAGTACTTC. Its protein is CASRVVNGGQETQYF.

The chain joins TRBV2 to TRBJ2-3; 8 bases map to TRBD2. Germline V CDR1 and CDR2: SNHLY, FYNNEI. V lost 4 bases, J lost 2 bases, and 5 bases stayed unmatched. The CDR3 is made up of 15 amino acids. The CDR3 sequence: CASSGTSGYTDTQYF. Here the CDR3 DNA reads TGTGCCAGCAGTGGTACTAGCGGATACACAGATACGCAGTATTTT.

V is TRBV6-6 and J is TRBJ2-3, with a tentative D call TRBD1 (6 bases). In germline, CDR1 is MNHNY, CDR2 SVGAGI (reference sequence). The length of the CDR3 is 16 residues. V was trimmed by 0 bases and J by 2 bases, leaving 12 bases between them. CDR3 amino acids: CASSYSGAGFTDTQYF. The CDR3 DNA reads TGTGCCAGCAGTTACTCGGGGGCCGGATTCACAGATACGCAGTATTTT.

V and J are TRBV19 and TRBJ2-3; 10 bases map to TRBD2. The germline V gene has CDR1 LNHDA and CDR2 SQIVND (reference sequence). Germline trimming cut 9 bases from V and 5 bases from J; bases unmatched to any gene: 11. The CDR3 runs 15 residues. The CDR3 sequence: CASTMLAGAEDTQYF. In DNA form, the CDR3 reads TGTGCCAGCACAATGCTAGCGGGGGCTGAAGATACGCAGTATTTT.

The CDR3 bases are TGTGCCAGCAGTTTAAAGCAGGGGTACGAGTACGAGCAGTACTTC. Translating it yields CASSLKQGYEYEQYF. This sequence joins TRBV27 and TRBJ2-7; D perhaps matches TRBD1 (6 bases). The V gene lost 2 bases and the J gene lost 4 bases, with 15 bases spanning the gap. Germline V gene lookup returns CDR1 MNHEY and CDR2 SMNVEV (reference sequence). The CDR3 totals 15 residues.

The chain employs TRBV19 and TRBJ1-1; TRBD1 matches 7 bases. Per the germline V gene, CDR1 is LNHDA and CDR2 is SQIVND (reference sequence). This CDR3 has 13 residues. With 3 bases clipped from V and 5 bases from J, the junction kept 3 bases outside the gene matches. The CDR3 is CASSIRQGTEAFF. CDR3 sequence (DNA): TGTGCCAGTAGTATTAGACAGGGAACTGAAGCTTTCTTT.

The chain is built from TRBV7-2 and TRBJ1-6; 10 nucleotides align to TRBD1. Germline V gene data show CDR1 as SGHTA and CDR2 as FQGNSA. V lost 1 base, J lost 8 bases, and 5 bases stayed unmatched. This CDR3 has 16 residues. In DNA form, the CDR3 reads TGTGCCAGCAGCTTAGGGGACAGGGGTTACTATTCACCCCTCCACTTT. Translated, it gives CASSLGDRGYYSPLHF.

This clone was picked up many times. CDR3 loop: CASSQASGHNTGELFF. In DNA, the CDR3 is TGTGCCAGCAGCCAAGCTAGCGGCCATAACACCGGGGAGCTGTTTTTT. The gene calls are TRBV4-2 and TRBJ2-2, with TRBD2 matching 7 bases. Germline values: CDR1 LGHNA, CDR2 YNFKEQ. J lost 2 bases, V lost 1 base, and 4 bases had no gene match. The CDR3 extends over 16 amino acids.

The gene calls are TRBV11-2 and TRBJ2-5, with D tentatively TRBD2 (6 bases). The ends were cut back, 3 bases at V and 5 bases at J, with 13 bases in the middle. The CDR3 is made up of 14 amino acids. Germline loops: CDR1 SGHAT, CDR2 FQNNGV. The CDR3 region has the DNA TGTGCCAGCAGCTTTGTCGGCGGGGCTGAGACCCAGTACTTC. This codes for CASSFVGGAETQYF.

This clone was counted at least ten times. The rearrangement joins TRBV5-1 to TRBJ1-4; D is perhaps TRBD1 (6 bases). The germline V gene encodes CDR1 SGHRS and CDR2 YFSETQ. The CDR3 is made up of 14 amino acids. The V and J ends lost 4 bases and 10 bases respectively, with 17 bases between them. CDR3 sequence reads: CASSTSLQGRKLFF. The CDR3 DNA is TGCGCCAGCAGCACCTCGCTACAGGGAAGAAAACTGTTTTTT.

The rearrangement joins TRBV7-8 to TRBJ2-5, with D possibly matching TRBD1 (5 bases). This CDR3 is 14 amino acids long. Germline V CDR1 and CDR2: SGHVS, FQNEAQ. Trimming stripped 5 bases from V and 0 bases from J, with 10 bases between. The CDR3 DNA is TGTGCCAGCAGCCCCCGGACATACCAAGAGACCCAGTACTTC. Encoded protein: CASSPRTYQETQYF.

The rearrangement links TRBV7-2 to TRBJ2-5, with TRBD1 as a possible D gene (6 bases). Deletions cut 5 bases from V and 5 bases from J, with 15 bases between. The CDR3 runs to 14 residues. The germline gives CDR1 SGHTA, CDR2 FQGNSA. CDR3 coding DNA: TGTGCCAGCAGCGCTTCACAGGGTACGGAGACCCAGTACTTC. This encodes CASSASQGTETQYF.

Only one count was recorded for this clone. CDR3 loop: CASSKGRCRHSPLHF. As DNA, the CDR3 is TGTGCCAGCAGCAAAGGTCGGTGCCGCCATTCACCCCTCCACTTT. The chain employs TRBV21-1 and TRBJ1-6. TRBV21-1 is a pseudogene segment. The CDR3 covers 15 residues.

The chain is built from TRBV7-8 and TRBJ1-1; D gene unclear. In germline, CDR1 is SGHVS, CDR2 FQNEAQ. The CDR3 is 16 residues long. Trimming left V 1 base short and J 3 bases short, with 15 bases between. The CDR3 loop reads CASSLEIANTYTEAFF. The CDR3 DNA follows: TGTGCCAGCAGCTTAGAAATAGCCAATACCTACACTGAAGCTTTCTTT.